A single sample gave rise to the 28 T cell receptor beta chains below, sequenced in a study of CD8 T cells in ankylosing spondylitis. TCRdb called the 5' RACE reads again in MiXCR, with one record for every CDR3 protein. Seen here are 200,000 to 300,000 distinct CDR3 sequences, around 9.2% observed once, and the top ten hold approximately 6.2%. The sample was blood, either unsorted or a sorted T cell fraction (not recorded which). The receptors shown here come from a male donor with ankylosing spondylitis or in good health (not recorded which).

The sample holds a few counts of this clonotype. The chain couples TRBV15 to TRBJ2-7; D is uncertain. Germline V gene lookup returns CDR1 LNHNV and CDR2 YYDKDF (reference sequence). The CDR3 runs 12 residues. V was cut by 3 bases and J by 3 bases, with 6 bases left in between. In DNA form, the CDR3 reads TGTGCCACCAGCAGGAATAGCTACGAGCAGTACTTC. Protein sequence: CATSRNSYEQYF.

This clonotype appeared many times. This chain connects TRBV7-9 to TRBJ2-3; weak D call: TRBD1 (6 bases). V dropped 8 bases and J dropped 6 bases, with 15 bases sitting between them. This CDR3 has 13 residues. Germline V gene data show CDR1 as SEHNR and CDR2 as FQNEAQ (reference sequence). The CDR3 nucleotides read TGTGCCAGCCTAAGGCAGGGGTTGGATACGCAGTATTTT. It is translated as CASLRQGLDTQYF. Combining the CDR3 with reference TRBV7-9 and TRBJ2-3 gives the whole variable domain DTGVSQNPRHKITKRGQNVTFRCDPISEHNRLYWYRQTLGQGPEFLTYFQNEAQLEKSRLLSDRFSAERPKGSFSTLEIQRTEQGDSAMYLCASLRQGLDTQYFGPGTRLTVL.

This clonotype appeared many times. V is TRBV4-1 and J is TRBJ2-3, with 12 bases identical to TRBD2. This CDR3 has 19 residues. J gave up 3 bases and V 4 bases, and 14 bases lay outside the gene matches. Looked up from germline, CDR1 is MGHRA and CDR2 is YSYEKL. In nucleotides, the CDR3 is TGCGCCAGCAGCCTCGGGGCAGGCCGAGGGACTAGCGGGACAGATACGCAGTATTTT. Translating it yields CASSLGAGRGTSGTDTQYF.

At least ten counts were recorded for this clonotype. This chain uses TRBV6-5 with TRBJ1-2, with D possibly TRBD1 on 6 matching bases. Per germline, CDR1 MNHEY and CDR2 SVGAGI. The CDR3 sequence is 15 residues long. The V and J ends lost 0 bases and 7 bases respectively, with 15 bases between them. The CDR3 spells CASSYSGGRGSGYTF. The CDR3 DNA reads TGTGCCAGCAGTTACTCGGGGGGGCGCGGGTCTGGCTACACCTTC.

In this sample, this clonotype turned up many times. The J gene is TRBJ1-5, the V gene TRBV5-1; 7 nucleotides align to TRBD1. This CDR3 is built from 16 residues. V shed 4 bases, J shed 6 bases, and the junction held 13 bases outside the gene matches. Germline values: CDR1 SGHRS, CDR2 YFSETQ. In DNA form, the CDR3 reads TGCGCCAGCAGCCCCCAGAGGGACAGCTTGAGTCAGCCCCAGCATTTT. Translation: CASSPQRDSLSQPQHF.

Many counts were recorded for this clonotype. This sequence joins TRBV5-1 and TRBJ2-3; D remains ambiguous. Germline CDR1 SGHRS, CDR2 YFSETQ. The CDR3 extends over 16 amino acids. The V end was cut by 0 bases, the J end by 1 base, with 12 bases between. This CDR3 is CASSLGSPPRTDTQYF. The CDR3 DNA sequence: TGCGCCAGCAGCTTGGGGTCCCCACCCCGCACAGATACGCAGTATTTT.

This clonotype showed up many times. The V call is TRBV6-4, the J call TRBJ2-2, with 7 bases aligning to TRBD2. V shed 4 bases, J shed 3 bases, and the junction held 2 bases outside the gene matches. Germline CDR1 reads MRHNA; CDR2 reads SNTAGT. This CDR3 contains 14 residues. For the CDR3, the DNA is TGTGCCAGCAGTGGGACTAGTCACACCGGGGAGCTGTTTTTT. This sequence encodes CASSGTSHTGELFF.

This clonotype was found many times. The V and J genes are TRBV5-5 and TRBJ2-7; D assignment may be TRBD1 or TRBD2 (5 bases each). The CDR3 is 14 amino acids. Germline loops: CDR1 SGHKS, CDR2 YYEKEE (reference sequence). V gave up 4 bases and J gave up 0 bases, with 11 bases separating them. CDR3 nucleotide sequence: TGTGCCAGCAGCCAGGGACGGAGCTCCTACGAGCAGTACTTC. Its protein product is CASSQGRSSYEQYF.

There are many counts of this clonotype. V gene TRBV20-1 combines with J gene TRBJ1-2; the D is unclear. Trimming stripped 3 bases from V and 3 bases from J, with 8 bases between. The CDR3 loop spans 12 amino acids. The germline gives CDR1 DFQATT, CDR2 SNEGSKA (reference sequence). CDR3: CSASFLHYGYTF. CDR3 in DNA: TGCAGTGCTAGCTTCCTCCACTATGGCTACACCTTC.

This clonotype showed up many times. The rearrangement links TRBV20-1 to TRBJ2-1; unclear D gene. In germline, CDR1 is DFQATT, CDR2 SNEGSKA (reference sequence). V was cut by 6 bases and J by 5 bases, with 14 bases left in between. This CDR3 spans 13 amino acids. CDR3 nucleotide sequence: TGCAGTGCCCCACAGAACGGTCACAATGAGCAGTTCTTC. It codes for CSAPQNGHNEQFF.

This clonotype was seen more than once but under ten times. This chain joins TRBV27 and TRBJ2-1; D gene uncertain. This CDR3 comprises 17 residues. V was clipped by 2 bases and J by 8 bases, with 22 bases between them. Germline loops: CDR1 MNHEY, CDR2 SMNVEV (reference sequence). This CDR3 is CASSLTTPRTPLDEQFF. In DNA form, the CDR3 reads TGTGCCAGCAGTTTAACGACCCCCCGGACCCCTTTAGATGAGCAGTTCTTC.

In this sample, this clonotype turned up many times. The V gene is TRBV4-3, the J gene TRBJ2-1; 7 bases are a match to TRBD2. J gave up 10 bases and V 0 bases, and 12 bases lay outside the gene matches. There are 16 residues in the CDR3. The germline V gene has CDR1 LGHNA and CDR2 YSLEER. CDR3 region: CASSQERDYLFEEQFF. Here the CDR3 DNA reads TGCGCCAGCAGCCAAGAGAGGGACTATCTCTTCGAGGAGCAGTTCTTC.

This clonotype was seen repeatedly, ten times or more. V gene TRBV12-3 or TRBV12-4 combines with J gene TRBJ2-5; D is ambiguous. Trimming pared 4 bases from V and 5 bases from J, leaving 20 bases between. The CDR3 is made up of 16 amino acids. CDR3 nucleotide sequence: TGTGCCAGCAGTTCCCTCAGTCCGAGAATGGGGGAGACCCAGTACTTC. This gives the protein CASSSLSPRMGETQYF.

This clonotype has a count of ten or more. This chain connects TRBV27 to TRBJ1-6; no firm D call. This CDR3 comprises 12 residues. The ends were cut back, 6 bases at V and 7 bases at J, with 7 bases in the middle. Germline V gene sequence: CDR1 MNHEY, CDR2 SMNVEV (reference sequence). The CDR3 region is CASSQGNSPLHF. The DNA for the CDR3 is TGTGCCAGCAGCCAAGGAAATTCACCCCTCCACTTT.

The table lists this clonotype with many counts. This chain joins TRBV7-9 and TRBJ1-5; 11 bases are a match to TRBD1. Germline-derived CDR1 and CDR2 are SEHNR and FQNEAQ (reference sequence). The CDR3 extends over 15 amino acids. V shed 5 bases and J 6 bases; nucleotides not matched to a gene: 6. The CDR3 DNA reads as TGTGCCAGCAGCCTGGGGACAGGGGGTTTTCAGCCCCAGCATTTT. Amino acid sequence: CASSLGTGGFQPQHF. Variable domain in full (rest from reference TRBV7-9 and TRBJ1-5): DTGVSQNPRHKITKRGQNVTFRCDPISEHNRLYWYRQTLGQGPEFLTYFQNEAQLEKSRLLSDRFSAERPKGSFSTLEIQRTEQGDSAMYLCASSLGTGGFQPQHFGDGTRLSIL.

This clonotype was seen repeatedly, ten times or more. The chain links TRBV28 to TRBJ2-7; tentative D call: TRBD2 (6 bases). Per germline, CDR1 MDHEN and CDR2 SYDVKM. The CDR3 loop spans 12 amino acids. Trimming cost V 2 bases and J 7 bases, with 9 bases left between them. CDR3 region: CASSLLRGEQYF. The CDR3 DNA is TGTGCCAGCAGTTTACTCCGGGGGGAGCAGTACTTC. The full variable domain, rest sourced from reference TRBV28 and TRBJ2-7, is DVKVTQSSRYLVKRTGEKVFLECVQDMDHENMFWYRQDPGLGLRLIYFSYDVKMKEKGDIPEGYSVSREKKERFSLILESASTNQTSMYLCASSLLRGEQYFGPGTRLTVT.

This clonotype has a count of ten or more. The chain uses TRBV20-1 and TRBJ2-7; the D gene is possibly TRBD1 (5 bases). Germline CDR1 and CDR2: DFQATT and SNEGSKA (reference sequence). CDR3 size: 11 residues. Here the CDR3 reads CSPKQAYEQYF. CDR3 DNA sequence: TGCAGCCCTAAACAGGCCTACGAGCAGTACTTC.

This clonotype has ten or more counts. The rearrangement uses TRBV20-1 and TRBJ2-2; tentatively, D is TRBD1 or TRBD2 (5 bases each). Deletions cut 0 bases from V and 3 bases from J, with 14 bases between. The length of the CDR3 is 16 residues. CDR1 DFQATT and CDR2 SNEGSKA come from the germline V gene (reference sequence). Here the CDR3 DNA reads TGCAGTGCTAGAGATGTGCCAGGGACCTACACCGGGGAGCTGTTTTTT. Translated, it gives CSARDVPGTYTGELFF.

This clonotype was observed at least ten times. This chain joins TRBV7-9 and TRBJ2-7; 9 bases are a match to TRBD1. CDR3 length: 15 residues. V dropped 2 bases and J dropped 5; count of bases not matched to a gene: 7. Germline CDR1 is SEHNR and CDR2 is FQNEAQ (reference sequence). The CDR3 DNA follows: TGTGCCAGCAGCTTATATGGGACAGGGAGCCACGAGCAGTACTTC. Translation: CASSLYGTGSHEQYF.

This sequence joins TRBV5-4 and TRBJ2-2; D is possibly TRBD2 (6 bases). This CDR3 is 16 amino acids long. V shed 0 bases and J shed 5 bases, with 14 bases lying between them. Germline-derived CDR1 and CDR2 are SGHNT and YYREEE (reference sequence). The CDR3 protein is CASSLASGEWTGELFF. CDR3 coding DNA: TGTGCCAGCAGCTTGGCGTCGGGGGAATGGACCGGGGAGCTGTTTTTT.

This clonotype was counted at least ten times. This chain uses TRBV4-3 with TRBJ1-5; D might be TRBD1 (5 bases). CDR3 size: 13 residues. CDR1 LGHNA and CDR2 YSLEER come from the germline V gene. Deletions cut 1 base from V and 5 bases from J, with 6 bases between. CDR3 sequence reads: CASSQGGDQPQHF. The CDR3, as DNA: TGCGCCAGCAGCCAAGGGGGGGATCAGCCCCAGCATTTT.

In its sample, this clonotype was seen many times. The CDR3 DNA reads as TGCGCCAGCAGTCAATATGACAGTTCCGAGACCCAGTACTTC. It codes for CASSQYDSSETQYF. V usage is TRBV23-1 and J usage is TRBJ2-5; possibly TRBD1 for D (5 bases). TRBV23-1 is an open reading frame, and its role is uncertain. The CDR3 has 14 amino acids. V dropped 1 base and J dropped 5 bases, with 11 bases sitting between them.

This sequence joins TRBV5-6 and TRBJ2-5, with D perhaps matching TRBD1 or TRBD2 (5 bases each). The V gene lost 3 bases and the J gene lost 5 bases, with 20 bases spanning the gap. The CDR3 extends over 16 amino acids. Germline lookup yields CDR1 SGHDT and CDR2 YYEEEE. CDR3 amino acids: CASSSWDPRTGETQYF. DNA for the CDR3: TGTGCCAGCAGCTCCTGGGACCCACGAACGGGGGAGACCCAGTACTTC.

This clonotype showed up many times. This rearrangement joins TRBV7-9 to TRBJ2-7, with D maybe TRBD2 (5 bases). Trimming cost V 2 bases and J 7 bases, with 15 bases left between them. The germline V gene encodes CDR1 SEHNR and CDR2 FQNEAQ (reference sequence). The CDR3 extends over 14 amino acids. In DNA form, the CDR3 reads TGTGCCAGCAGCTTAACGGGGAGCCCGGGGGAGCAGTACTTC. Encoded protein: CASSLTGSPGEQYF.

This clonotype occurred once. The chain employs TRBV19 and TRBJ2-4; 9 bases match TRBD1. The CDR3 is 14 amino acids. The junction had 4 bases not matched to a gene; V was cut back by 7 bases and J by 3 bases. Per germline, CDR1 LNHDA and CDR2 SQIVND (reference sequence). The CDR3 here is CASNDRGSKNIQYF. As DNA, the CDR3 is TGTGCCAGTAACGACAGGGGGAGCAAAAACATTCAGTACTTC.

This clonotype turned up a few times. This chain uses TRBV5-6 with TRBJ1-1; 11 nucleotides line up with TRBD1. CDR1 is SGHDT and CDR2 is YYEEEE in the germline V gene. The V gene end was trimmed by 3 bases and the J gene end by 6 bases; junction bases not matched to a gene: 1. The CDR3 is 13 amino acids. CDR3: CASSWGQGAEAFF. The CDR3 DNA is TGTGCCAGCAGCTGGGGACAGGGGGCTGAAGCTTTCTTT.

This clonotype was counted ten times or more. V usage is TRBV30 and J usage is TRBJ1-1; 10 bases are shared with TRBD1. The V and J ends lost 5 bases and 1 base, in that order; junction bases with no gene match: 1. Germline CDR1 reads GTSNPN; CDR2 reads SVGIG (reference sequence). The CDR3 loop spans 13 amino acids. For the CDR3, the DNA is TGTGCCTGGGGACAGGGGGGGAACACTGAAGCTTTCTTT. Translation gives CAWGQGGNTEAFF.

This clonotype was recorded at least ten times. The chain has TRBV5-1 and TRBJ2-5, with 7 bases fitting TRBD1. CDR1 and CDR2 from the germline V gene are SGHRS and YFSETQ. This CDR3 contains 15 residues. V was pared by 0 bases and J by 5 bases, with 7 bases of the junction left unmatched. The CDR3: CASSLAEGARETQYF. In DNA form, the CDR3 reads TGCGCCAGCAGCTTGGCCGAGGGGGCTCGGGAGACCCAGTACTTC.